This T cell receptor beta chain was sequenced for a study of blood T cells in healthy people across ages. Findings and limits, study-wide: Any changes in expanded clonotypes were possibly confounded, as donor CMV status remained unknown. As age increased, TCR beta diversity per million T cells fell in a roughly linear fashion. Both naive CD4+ cell counts and diversity were greater in long-lived donors than in aged donors.

The CDR3 extends over 16 amino acids. CDR1 is LGHDT and CDR2 is YNNKEL in the germline V gene (reference sequence). For the second PCR, which ran for 7 to 11 cycles, a sample-barcoded 5' primer and a J-beta primer mix were used. All cDNA molecules were each tagged by a template-switch adaptor with 12 random nucleotides. TCRdb re-called the 5' RACE reads through MiXCR, storing one row per CDR3 protein. Counted here are approximately 790,000 distinct CDR3 sequences, about 62% occurring once; the ten biggest clones make up approximately 30%. With regard to this clonotype: The antigen remains unidentified.

The chain has TRBV3-1 and TRBJ2-7; TRBD2 is a possible D gene (6 bases). The J call may be wrong; the DNA end is better matched by TRBJ2-5. Sequencing input: blood. The sequence came from a man aged 30-40 years in good health. In DNA form, the CDR3 reads TGTGCCAGCAGCCAAGAACGGGGGATACTTAGAGAGACCCAGTACTTC. This codes for CASSQERGILRETQYF.